Below are 18 T cell receptor beta chains sequenced from a single sample in a study of blood T cell repertoires in COVID-19. The data were produced by immunoSEQ multiplex PCR, yet TCRdb's version contains in-frame clones alone and is incomplete. Among over 95,000 clones listed, roughly 84% were seen once. The sequencing input was peripheral blood. These receptors all come from an older man with active or convalescent COVID-19.

The chain is built from TRBV19 and TRBJ1-1; perhaps TRBD1 as D (6 bases). The CDR3 is 13 amino acids. In germline, CDR1 is LNHDA, CDR2 SQIVND (reference sequence). V was trimmed by 4 bases and J by 1 base, leaving 7 bases between them. The CDR3 DNA sequence: TGTGCCAGTAGTAAGACAGGGAACACTGAAGCTTTCTTT. Translating gives CASSKTGNTEAFF.

This chain links TRBV5-1 with TRBJ1-6; tentatively, D is TRBD1 (6 bases). CDR1 and CDR2 (germline): SGHRS, YFSETQ. This CDR3 comprises 14 residues. V lost 4 bases and J lost 5, with 10 bases in between. CDR3 sequence reads: CASSHRDDNSPLHF. The DNA of the CDR3 is TGCGCCAGCAGCCACAGGGACGATAATTCACCCCTCCACTTT.

The chain has TRBV28 and TRBJ1-6, with D maybe TRBD1 (5 bases). CDR3 size: 15 residues. The germline CDR1 and CDR2 sequences are MDHEN and SYDVKM. V gave up 4 bases and J gave up 10 bases, with 17 bases separating them. CDR3 DNA sequence: TGTGCCAGCAGTTCCCGCGGAGGGACCTCATCACCCCTCCACTTT. Translation gives CASSSRGGTSSPLHF.

Here the CDR3 reads CASSTRQGSIGSNQPQHF. The CDR3 coding sequence is TGTGCCAGTAGTACCCGACAGGGTAGTATTGGGAGCAATCAGCCCCAGCATTTT. The J gene is TRBJ1-5, the V gene TRBV19; 7 bases match TRBD1. V shed 4 bases, J shed 1 base, and the junction held 13 bases outside the gene matches. The CDR3 totals 18 residues. Germline CDR1 reads LNHDA; CDR2 reads SQIVND (reference sequence).

This clone was observed a few times. This sequence joins TRBV5-1 and TRBJ1-1, with 7 bases fitting TRBD1. V lost 0 bases and J lost 2; bases outside the gene matches: 7. The CDR3 is 16 residues long. Per germline, CDR1 SGHRS and CDR2 YFSETQ. As DNA, the CDR3 is TGCGCCAGCAGCTTGGGGGGCGGGACAGCCAACACTGAAGCTTTCTTT. Its translation is CASSLGGGTANTEAFF.

The chain recombines TRBV19 with TRBJ2-7; TRBD1 aligns across 10 bases. The ends lost 11 bases at V and 3 bases at J; junction bases unmatched: 10. The germline CDR1 and CDR2 sequences are LNHDA and SQIVND (reference sequence). This CDR3 spans 14 amino acids. The CDR3 sequence: CASKLGTGVYEQYF. The CDR3 nucleotides read TGTGCCTCAAAGTTGGGGACAGGGGTCTACGAGCAGTACTTC.

This chain joins TRBV27 and TRBJ1-5; TRBD1 aligns across 10 bases. The CDR3 sequence is 15 residues long. With V trimmed by 4 bases and J by 7 bases, 7 bases remained unmatched. CDR1 is MNHEY and CDR2 is SMNVEV in the germline V gene (reference sequence). CDR3 in amino acids: CASSSGQGLYQPQHF. The CDR3 bases are TGTGCCAGCAGTTCGGGACAGGGGTTATACCAGCCCCAGCATTTT.

The chain is built from TRBV19 and TRBJ1-4; the match to TRBD1 covers 7 bases. Germline-derived CDR1 and CDR2 are LNHDA and SQIVND (reference sequence). This CDR3 has 15 amino acids. The V and J ends lost 8 bases and 4 bases, in that order; junction bases with no gene match: 10. The CDR3 is CASRNRGWGNEKLFF. As DNA, the CDR3 is TGTGCCAGTCGCAACAGGGGATGGGGTAATGAAAAACTGTTTTTT.

The chain links TRBV2 to TRBJ2-7, with TRBD1 matching over 9 bases. CDR1 is SNHLY, CDR2 FYNNEI, per germline. V shed 4 bases, J shed 2 bases, and the junction held 9 bases outside the gene matches. The length of the CDR3 is 16 residues. The DNA for the CDR3 is TGTGCCAGCAGTGGAGCCCCCGGGACAGGGACCTACGAGCAGTACTTC. Protein product: CASSGAPGTGTYEQYF.

This clone showed up just once. The chain links TRBV19 to TRBJ2-3; no definite D call. Germline lookup yields CDR1 LNHDA and CDR2 SQIVND (reference sequence). Between the trimmed V and J ends, which lost 5 bases and 0 bases, there was a span of 9 bases. The CDR3 consists of 14 residues. The CDR3 DNA sequence: TGTGCCAGTAGTCGGAGCGCGAGCACAGATACGCAGTATTTT. Its translation: CASSRSASTDTQYF.

The table lists this clone with a count of one. V is TRBV7-2 and J is TRBJ2-1; TRBD2 might be the D (6 bases). This CDR3 is 15 amino acids long. Germline loops: CDR1 SGHTA, CDR2 FQGNSA. The V and J ends lost 6 bases and 3 bases respectively, with 15 bases between them. The CDR3 DNA sequence: TGTGCCAGCAGGCCTACAAGGCGGGACTACAATGAGCAGTTCTTC. Translating gives CASRPTRRDYNEQFF.

The table lists this clone with a few counts. J is TRBJ2-1 and V is TRBV3-1 (or the pseudogene TRBV3-2), with TRBD2 matching 11 bases. The germline CDR1 and CDR2 sequences are LGHDT and YNNKEL (reference sequence). The CDR3 sequence is 14 residues long. V shed 3 bases and J 7 bases; nucleotides not matched to a gene: 2. The CDR3 loop reads CASSHLAGGNEQFF. DNA of the CDR3: TGTGCCAGCAGCCATCTAGCGGGGGGTAATGAGCAGTTCTTC.

Concerning this clone itself: Distinct nucleotide sequences in the sample also encode this CDR3. The rearrangement joins TRBV10-3 to TRBJ1-2; 7 bases line up with TRBD1. The junction had 0 bases not matched to a gene; V was cut back by 2 bases and J by 6 bases. The germline CDR1 and CDR2 sequences are ENHRY and SYGVKD. The CDR3 is 12 residues long. This CDR3 reads CAISETGDGYTF. The CDR3 coding sequence is TGTGCCATCAGTGAGACAGGGGATGGCTACACCTTC.

The J gene is TRBJ1-2, the V gene TRBV7-2; weak D call: TRBD1 (5 bases). V was trimmed by 0 bases and J by 7 bases, leaving 15 bases between them. CDR3 size: 15 residues. Germline CDR1 and CDR2: SGHTA and FQGNSA. DNA for the CDR3: TGTGCCAGCAGCTTAGCGCAGGGCCCTGCACGTGGCTACACCTTC. Its translation: CASSLAQGPARGYTF.

The V and J genes are TRBV7-2 and TRBJ1-2; D is perhaps TRBD1 (6 bases). The V end lost 1 base, the J end lost 4 bases, and 13 bases lay between the germline ends. Looked up from germline, CDR1 is SGHTA and CDR2 is FQGNSA. The CDR3 is 15 amino acids. The CDR3 bases are TGTGCCAGCAGCTTAGTTCGCGGGGGCGCCTATGGCTACACCTTC. It translates to CASSLVRGGAYGYTF. Supplemented by reference TRBV7-2 and TRBJ1-2, the full variable domain reads GAGVSQSPSNKVTEKGKDVELRCDPISGHTALYWYRQSLGQGLEFLIYFQGNSAPDKSGLPSDRFSAERTGGSVSTLTIQRTQQEDSAVYLCASSLVRGGAYGYTFGSGTRLTVV.

The rearrangement uses TRBV28 and TRBJ2-7; unclear D gene. The CDR3 is made up of 12 amino acids. V shed 5 bases and J shed 6 bases, with 11 bases lying between them. Germline V lookup: CDR1 MDHEN, CDR2 SYDVKM. The CDR3 sequence is CASSSRVLEQYF. The CDR3 bases are TGTGCCAGCAGTAGTCGAGTTCTCGAGCAGTACTTC.

The rearrangement joins TRBV11-3 to TRBJ2-2, with D unresolved. Germline CDR1 reads SGHNT; CDR2 reads YENEEA. This CDR3 region has 14 residues. Trimming took off 3 bases at V and 0 bases at J, with 5 bases between the two ends. The CDR3 nucleotides read TGTGCCAGCAGCTTTCTAACGAACACCGGGGAGCTGTTTTTT. Its translation is CASSFLTNTGELFF. Complete variable domain (other parts from reference TRBV11-3 and TRBJ2-2): EAGVVQSPRYKIIEKKQPVAFWCNPISGHNTLYWYLQNLGQGPELLIRYENEEAVDDSQLPKDRFSAERLKGVDSTLKIQPAELGDSAVYLCASSFLTNTGELFFGEGSRLTVL.

V gene TRBV4-2 combines with J gene TRBJ1-4, with TRBD1 matching over 8 bases. CDR3 length: 15 amino acids. Germline V gives CDR1 LGHNA, CDR2 YNFKEQ. Losses at the gene ends were 1 base for V and 8 bases for J; bases not matched to a gene: 6. The CDR3 nucleotides read TGTGCCAGCAGCCAAGGAGACAGGGGTGGAGAAAAACTGTTTTTT. This codes for CASSQGDRGGEKLFF.